This entry is about one TCR beta chain. No antigen is known for it. The protocol was immunoSEQ multiplex PCR, while the TCRdb copy is restricted to in-frame clones and leaves out a portion. The sample consists of under 150,000 clones, more than 70% of them appearing once. CDR3 size: 15 residues. V lost 4 bases, J lost 5 bases, and 14 bases lay in between. Germline CDR1 is LGHNT and CDR2 is FRNRAP. This sample is part of a study of cytotoxic CD8 clonotypes in ibrutinib-treated CLL. Findings and limits, study-wide: Sustained-remission and progressing patients had different sampling times.

The chain uses TRBV12-5 and TRBJ2-2, with a tentative D call TRBD1 (6 bases). The sequencing here drew on PBMCs, taken after 36 months of ibrutinib treatment. The sequence was collected from a human donor with chronic lymphocytic leukemia. DNA for the CDR3: TGTGCTAGTGGTTCAACCGGGACACCGACCGGGGAGCTGTTTTTT. Its protein product is CASGSTGTPTGELFF.